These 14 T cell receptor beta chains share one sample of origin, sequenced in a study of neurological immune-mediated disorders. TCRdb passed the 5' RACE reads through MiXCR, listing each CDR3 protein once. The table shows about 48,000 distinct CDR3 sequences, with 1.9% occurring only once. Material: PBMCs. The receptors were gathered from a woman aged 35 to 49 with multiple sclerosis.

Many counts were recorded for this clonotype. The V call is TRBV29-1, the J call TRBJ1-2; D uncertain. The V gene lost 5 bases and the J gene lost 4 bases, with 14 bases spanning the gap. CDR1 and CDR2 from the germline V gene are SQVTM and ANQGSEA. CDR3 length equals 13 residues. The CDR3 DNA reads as TGCAGCGTTAGGTCTGGGTCTGGCTATGGCTACACCTTC. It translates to CSVRSGSGYGYTF. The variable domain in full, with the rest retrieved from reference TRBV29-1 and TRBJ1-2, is SAVISQKPSRDICQRGTSLTIQCQVDSQVTMMFWYRQQPGQSLTLIATANQGSEATYESGFVIDKFPISRPNLTFSTLTVSNMSPEDSSIYLCSVRSGSGYGYTFGSGTRLTVV.

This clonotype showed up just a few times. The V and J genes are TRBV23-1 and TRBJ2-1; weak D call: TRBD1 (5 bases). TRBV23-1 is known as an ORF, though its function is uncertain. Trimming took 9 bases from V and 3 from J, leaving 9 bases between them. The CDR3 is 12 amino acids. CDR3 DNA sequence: TGCGCCAGAGGGGCATTCTACAATGAGCAGTTCTTC. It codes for CARGAFYNEQFF.

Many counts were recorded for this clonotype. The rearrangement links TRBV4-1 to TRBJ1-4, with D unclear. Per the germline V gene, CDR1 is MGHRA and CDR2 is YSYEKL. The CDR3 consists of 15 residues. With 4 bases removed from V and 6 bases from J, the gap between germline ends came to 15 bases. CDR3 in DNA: TGCGCCAGCAGCCCGGACCGCCCGGCCGATGAAAAACTGTTTTTT. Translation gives CASSPDRPADEKLFF.

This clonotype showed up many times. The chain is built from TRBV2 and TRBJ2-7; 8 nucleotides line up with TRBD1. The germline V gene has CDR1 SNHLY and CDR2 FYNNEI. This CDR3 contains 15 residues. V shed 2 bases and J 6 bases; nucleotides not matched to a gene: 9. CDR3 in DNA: TGTGCCAGCAGTGAAAGGCGGACAGGGTATTCCGAGCAGTACTTC. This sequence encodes CASSERRTGYSEQYF.

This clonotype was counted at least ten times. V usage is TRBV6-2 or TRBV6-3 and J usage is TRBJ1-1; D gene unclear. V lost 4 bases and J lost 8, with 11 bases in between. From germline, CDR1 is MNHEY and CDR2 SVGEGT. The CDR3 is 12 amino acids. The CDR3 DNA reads TGTGCCAGCAGTTCGCTAGGGCGAGAAGCTTTCTTT. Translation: CASSSLGREAFF.

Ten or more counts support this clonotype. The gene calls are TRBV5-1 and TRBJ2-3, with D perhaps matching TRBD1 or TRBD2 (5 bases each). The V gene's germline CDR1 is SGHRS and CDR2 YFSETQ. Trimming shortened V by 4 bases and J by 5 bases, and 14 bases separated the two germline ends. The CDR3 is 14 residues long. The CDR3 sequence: CASSVEVQEDTQYF. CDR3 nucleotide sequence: TGCGCCAGCAGCGTGGAGGTACAGGAAGATACGCAGTATTTT. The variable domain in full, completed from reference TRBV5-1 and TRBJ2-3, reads KAGVTQTPRYLIKTRGQQVTLSCSPISGHRSVSWYQQTPGQGLQFLFEYFSETQRNKGNFPGRFSGRQFSNSRSEMNVSTLELGDSALYLCASSVEVQEDTQYFGPGTRLTVL.

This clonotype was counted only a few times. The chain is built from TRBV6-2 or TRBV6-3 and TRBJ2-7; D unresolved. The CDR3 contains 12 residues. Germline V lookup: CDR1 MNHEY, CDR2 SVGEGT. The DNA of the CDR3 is TGTGACAGCAGTAACCTACTTGTCGACCAGTACGTC. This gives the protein CDSSNLLVDQYV.

The CDR3, as DNA: TGTGCCAGCAGCACTAGGGATGAGCAGTTCTTC. Its translation: CASSTRDEQFF. The rearrangement links TRBV6-5 to TRBJ2-1, with D perhaps TRBD2 (5 bases). With 6 bases removed from V and 8 bases from J, the gap between germline ends came to 8 bases. The germline V gene has CDR1 MNHEY and CDR2 SVGAGI. This CDR3 is built from 11 residues.

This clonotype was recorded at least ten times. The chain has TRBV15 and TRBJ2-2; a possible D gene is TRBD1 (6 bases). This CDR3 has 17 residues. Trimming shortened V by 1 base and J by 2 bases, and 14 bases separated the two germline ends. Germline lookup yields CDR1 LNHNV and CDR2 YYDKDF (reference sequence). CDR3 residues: CATSRVKGTFNTGELFF. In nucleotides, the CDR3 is TGTGCCACCAGCAGAGTCAAGGGGACATTTAACACCGGGGAGCTGTTTTTT. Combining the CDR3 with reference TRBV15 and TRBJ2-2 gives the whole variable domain DAMVIQNPRYQVTQFGKPVTLSCSQTLNHNVMYWYQQKSSQAPKLLFHYYDKDFNNEADTPDNFQSRRPNTSFCFLDIRSPGLGDTAMYLCATSRVKGTFNTGELFFGEGSRLTVL.

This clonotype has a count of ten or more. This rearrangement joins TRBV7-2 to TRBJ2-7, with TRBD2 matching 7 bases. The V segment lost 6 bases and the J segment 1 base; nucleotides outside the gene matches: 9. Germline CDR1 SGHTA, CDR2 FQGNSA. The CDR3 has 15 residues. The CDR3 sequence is CASRRKGGISYEQYF. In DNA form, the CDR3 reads TGTGCCAGCAGGAGAAAGGGAGGGATATCCTACGAGCAGTACTTC.

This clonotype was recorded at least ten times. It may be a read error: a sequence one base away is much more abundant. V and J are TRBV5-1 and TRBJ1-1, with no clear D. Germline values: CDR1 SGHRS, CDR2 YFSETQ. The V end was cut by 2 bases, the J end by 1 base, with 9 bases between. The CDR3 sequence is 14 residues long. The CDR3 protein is CASSLRKANTEAFF. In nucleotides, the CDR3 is TGCGCCAGCAGCTTAAGGAAGGCGAACACTGAAGCTTTCTTT.

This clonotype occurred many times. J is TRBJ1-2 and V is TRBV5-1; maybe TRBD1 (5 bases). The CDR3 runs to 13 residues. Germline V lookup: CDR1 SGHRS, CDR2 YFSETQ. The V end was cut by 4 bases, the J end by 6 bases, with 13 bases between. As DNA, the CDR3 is TGCGCCAGCAGCCTGACAGCGGGGAATGGCTACACCTTC. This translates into CASSLTAGNGYTF.

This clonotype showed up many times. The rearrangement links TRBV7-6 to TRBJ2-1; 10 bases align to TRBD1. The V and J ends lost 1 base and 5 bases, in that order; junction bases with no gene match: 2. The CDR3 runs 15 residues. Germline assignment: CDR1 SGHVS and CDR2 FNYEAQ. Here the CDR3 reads CASSLGTGGHNEQFF. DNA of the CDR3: TGTGCCAGCAGCTTAGGGACAGGGGGTCACAATGAGCAGTTCTTC.

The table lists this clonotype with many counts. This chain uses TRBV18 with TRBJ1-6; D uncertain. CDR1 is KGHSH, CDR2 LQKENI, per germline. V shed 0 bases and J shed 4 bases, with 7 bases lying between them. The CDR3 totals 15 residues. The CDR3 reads CASSPPGSYNSPLHF. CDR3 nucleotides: TGTGCCAGCTCACCACCGGGCAGTTATAATTCACCCCTCCACTTT. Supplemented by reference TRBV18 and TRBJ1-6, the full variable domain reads NAGVMQNPRHLVRRRGQEARLRCSPMKGHSHVYWYRQLPEEGLKFMVYLQKENIIDESGMPKERFSAEFPKEGPSILRIQQVVRGDSAAYFCASSPPGSYNSPLHFGNGTRLTVT.